The 9 T cell receptor beta chains in this list originate from one sample, sequenced in a study of blood T cell repertoires in COVID-19. Using immunoSEQ multiplex PCR, the repertoire was profiled, and TCRdb retains in-frame clones only, with some absent. This sample yields over 150,000 clones, of which 75% to 95% are seen a single time; under 0.6% belongs to the top ten. Source material: peripheral blood. The receptor set was obtained from a man aged 50-60 years with acute or convalescent COVID-19.

On this clone: One end of the junction is discordant with germline, which a read error may explain. V usage is TRBV6-6 and J usage is TRBJ1-2; 9 bases map to TRBD1. The CDR3 totals 12 residues. Germline V gene sequence: CDR1 MNHNY, CDR2 SVGAGI (reference sequence). The CDR3 sequence: CATFGGQGVWDF. CDR3 nucleotide sequence: TGTGCCACCTTTGGGGGACAGGGAGTTTGGGACTTC.

The V call is TRBV28, the J call TRBJ1-6; 8 nucleotides agree with TRBD1. Germline CDR1 MDHEN, CDR2 SYDVKM. This CDR3 has 14 residues. J lost 4 bases, V lost 5 bases, and 1 base had no gene match. CDR3 bases: TGTGCCAGCAGTGGACAGGGTTATAATTCACCCCTCCACTTT. It yields the protein CASSGQGYNSPLHF.

V usage is TRBV3-1 (or the pseudogene TRBV3-2) and J usage is TRBJ1-1; D remains ambiguous. V was pared by 1 base and J by 1 base, with 4 bases between. CDR1 and CDR2 from the germline V gene are LGHDT and YNNKEL (reference sequence). There are 13 residues in the CDR3. DNA of the CDR3: TGTGCCAGCAGCCAAGGAGAGAACACTGAAGCTTTCTTT. As protein: CASSQGENTEAFF.

The chain links TRBV3-1 (or the pseudogene TRBV3-2) to TRBJ2-3; 7 nucleotides align to TRBD1. Germline V gene sequence: CDR1 LGHDT, CDR2 YNNKEL (reference sequence). Germline trimming cut 2 bases from V and 2 bases from J; bases unmatched to any gene: 4. The CDR3 is 15 residues long. The CDR3 spells CASSQRGQTTDTQYF. DNA of the CDR3: TGTGCCAGCAGCCAAAGGGGGCAGACCACAGATACGCAGTATTTT.

V and J are TRBV27 and TRBJ2-5; 7 bases match TRBD1. V lost 1 base to trimming and J lost 4 bases; unmatched junction nucleotides: 12. CDR3 length: 17 residues. Germline V gives CDR1 MNHEY, CDR2 SMNVEV (reference sequence). The CDR3 nucleotides read TGTGCCAGCAGTTTATTTGGTGGGAGACAGGGTGTAGAGACCCAGTACTTC. Its protein product is CASSLFGGRQGVETQYF.

The rearrangement links TRBV28 to TRBJ2-1; D is undetermined. Germline V lookup: CDR1 MDHEN, CDR2 SYDVKM. This CDR3 is built from 15 residues. V lost 2 bases and J lost 0, with 8 bases in between. CDR3 nucleotides: TGTGCCAGCAGTTTAGGGCGATCCTCCTACAATGAGCAGTTCTTC. Translating it yields CASSLGRSSYNEQFF.

The chain links TRBV10-2 to TRBJ2-7; D might be TRBD1 (6 bases). Trimming stripped 7 bases from V and 3 bases from J, with 16 bases between. The V gene's germline CDR1 is WSHSY and CDR2 SAAADI. The CDR3 is 14 amino acids. The CDR3 region is CASNTGQGGYEQYF. CDR3 sequence (DNA): TGCGCCAGCAACACGGGCCAAGGGGGCTACGAGCAGTACTTC.

The chain links TRBV2 to TRBJ1-2; D unresolved. The CDR3 is made up of 12 amino acids. V lost 1 base and J 4 bases, leaving 4 bases between the germline ends. Germline V gene lookup returns CDR1 SNHLY and CDR2 FYNNEI. The DNA for the CDR3 is TGTGCCAGCAGTGAAGGGAGCTATGGCTACACCTTC. It encodes CASSEGSYGYTF. Based on the CDR3 plus reference TRBV2 and TRBJ1-2, the full variable domain is EPEVTQTPSHQVTQMGQEVILRCVPISNHLYFYWYRQILGQKVEFLVSFYNNEISEKSEIFDDQFSVERPDGSNFTLKIRSTKLEDSAMYFCASSEGSYGYTFGSGTRLTVV.

V and J are TRBV27 and TRBJ2-5; TRBD1 aligns across 11 bases. Germline loops: CDR1 MNHEY, CDR2 SMNVEV (reference sequence). The CDR3 consists of 15 residues. V gave up 4 bases and J gave up 5 bases; unmatched junction bases: 6. CDR3 DNA sequence: TGTGCCAGCAGTTACCGGGACAGGGGGTTGGAGACCCAGTACTTC. It specifies CASSYRDRGLETQYF.